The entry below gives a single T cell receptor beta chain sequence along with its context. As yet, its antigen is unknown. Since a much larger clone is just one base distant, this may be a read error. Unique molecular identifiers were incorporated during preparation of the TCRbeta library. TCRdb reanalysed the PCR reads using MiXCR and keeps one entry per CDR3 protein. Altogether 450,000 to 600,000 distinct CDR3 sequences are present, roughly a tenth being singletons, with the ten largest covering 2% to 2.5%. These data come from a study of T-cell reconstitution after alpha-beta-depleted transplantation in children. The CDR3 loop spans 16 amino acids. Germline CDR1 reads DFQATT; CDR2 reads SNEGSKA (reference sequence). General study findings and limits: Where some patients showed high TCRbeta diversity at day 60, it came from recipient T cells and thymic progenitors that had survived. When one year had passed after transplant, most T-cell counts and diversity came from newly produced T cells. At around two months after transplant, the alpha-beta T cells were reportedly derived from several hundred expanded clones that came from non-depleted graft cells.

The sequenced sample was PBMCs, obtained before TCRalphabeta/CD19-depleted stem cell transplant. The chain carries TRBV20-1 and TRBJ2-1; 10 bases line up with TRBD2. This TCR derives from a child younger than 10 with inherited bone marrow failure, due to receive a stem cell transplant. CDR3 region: CCARTASGSSYNEQFF. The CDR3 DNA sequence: TGCTGTGCTAGAACCGCTAGCGGGAGCTCCTACAATGAGCAGTTCTTC.